This TCR beta chain was recorded in a study of human T cells and chemical hapten exposure. Overall study context: Sensitizing treatment utilized 2% DPC over a roughly 2 cm by roughly 2 cm portion of upper inner arm skin. Each patient's scalp received weekly diphenylcyclopropenone throughout the approximately 25-week study.

This sample's time point: patch test 3, about 24 weeks after DPC sensitization. As for treatment: therapeutic diphenylcyclopropenone sensitization with weekly scalp DPC. TCRdb reprocessed the RACE reads via MiXCR and lists one record per CDR3 protein. Of 210,000 or so distinct CDR3 sequences in the sample, about 25% were seen once. The germline V gene has CDR1 SEHNR and CDR2 FQNEAQ (reference sequence). The CDR3 extends over 15 amino acids. Trimming shortened V by 5 bases and J by 2 bases, and 16 bases separated the two germline ends. Study conclusions and caveats: A positive correlation with patch test score was found for PT1 expanded TCR counts.

Comments on this clonotype: What it binds is not known.

The sample was whole blood, taken in connection with sensitization to the hapten diphenylcyclopropenone (DPC). J is TRBJ2-7 and V is TRBV7-9; no firm D call. This clonotype originated in a woman in her forties with alopecia areata. Some clones in this sample may be carry-over from other donors' samples. The CDR3 protein is CASSLRASNPYEQYF. The CDR3 nucleotides are TGTGCCAGCAGCCTCCGGGCTTCTAACCCCTACGAGCAGTACTTC.